Listed here are 20 T cell receptor beta chains from one sample, sequenced in a study of T cells in Graves' hyperthyroidism and ophthalmopathy. Amplified TCR beta CDR3 regions derived from RNA transcripts. The TCR CDR3 was amplified in a first-round RT-PCR using the HTBI primer set. In TCRdb, the multiplex PCR reads were re-called with MiXCR into one record per CDR3 protein. The sample includes some 400,000 distinct CDR3 sequences, less than 15% of them seen just once. The sequenced sample consisted of blood. The receptors shown here come from a man aged 25 to 40 with Graves' hyperthyroidism that later progressed to Graves' ophthalmopathy.

This clonotype was detected many times. The chain recombines TRBV12-3 or TRBV12-4 with TRBJ1-3; D is unresolved. Trimming took off 2 bases at V and 4 bases at J, with 6 bases between the two ends. This CDR3 is built from 13 residues. Here the CDR3 reads CASSLRRGNTIYF. The CDR3 coding sequence is TGTGCCAGCAGTTTAAGGAGGGGAAACACCATATATTTT.

This clonotype was seen repeatedly, ten times or more. This chain links TRBV12-3 or TRBV12-4 with TRBJ1-5; D is unresolved. V lost 3 bases and J lost 8, with 11 bases in between. The CDR3 runs to 13 residues. CDR3 DNA: TGTGCCAGCAGTTTGGAGGGTACTAAGCCCCAGCATTTT. This sequence encodes CASSLEGTKPQHF.

This chain links TRBV30 with TRBJ2-7; D may match TRBD1 or TRBD2 (5 bases each). The V and J ends lost 7 bases and 0 bases respectively, with 13 bases between them. CDR1 GTSNPN and CDR2 SVGIG come from the germline V gene (reference sequence). This CDR3 spans 13 amino acids. In DNA form, the CDR3 reads TGTGCCTACCGGGGCGGGTCCTCCTACGAGCAGTACTTC. This encodes CAYRGGSSYEQYF.

Turning to this clonotype: This could be a read error, since a much larger clone is one nucleotide away. The gene calls are TRBV28 and TRBJ1-4; D is perhaps TRBD1 (6 bases). Germline CDR1 reads MDHEN; CDR2 reads SYDVKM. The length of the CDR3 is 15 residues. With 2 bases removed from V and 10 bases from J, the gap between germline ends came to 17 bases. The CDR3 is CASSLMGARDGKLFF. In DNA form, the CDR3 reads TGTGCCAGCAGTTTAATGGGGGCGCGCGATGGAAAACTGTTTTTT.

This clonotype has only a few counts. The chain has TRBV12-3 or TRBV12-4 and TRBJ2-1, with 9 bases that match TRBD1. Trimming cost V 5 bases and J 7 bases; bases outside gene matches: 6. This CDR3 contains 14 residues. The CDR3 loop reads CASSRGQGLNEQFF. CDR3 nucleotide sequence: TGTGCCAGCAGTAGGGGACAGGGCCTAAATGAGCAGTTCTTC.

The chain recombines TRBV9 with TRBJ2-3; a possible D gene is TRBD2 (6 bases). CDR1 is SGDLS and CDR2 is YYNGEE in the germline V gene. V was clipped by 4 bases and J by 0 bases, with 15 bases between them. This CDR3 has 16 residues. The CDR3 region is CASSLLAKGSTDTQYF. CDR3 nucleotide sequence: TGTGCCAGCAGCCTTCTAGCGAAAGGGAGCACAGATACGCAGTATTTT.

The DNA for the CDR3 is TGTGCCTGGAGTTCCCCCTACAGGGAGGGGATTAATACGCAGTATTTT. Protein: CAWSSPYREGINTQYF. The chain is built from TRBV30 and TRBJ2-3; perhaps TRBD2 as D (7 bases). Trimming removed 2 bases from V and 7 bases from J, with 22 bases in between. Germline V CDR1 and CDR2: GTSNPN, SVGIG (reference sequence). CDR3 size: 16 residues.

This clonotype was detected only a few times. The chain joins TRBV6-2 or TRBV6-3 to TRBJ2-1; 7 bases agree with TRBD1. This CDR3 comprises 13 residues. The V gene end was trimmed by 2 bases and the J gene end by 11 bases; junction bases not matched to a gene: 6. Looked up from germline, CDR1 is MNHEY and CDR2 is SVGEGT. The CDR3 loop reads CASSYRGTDKQFF. The CDR3 coding sequence is TGTGCCAGCAGTTACCGTGGGACAGATAAGCAGTTCTTC.

This clonotype turned up a few times. With a much larger clone just one base away, this may be a read error. The V call is TRBV5-1, the J call TRBJ2-3; 8 bases are a match to TRBD1. The CDR3 covers 15 residues. The germline V gene has CDR1 SGHRS and CDR2 YFSETQ. V shed 4 bases, J shed 1 base, and the junction held 5 bases outside the gene matches. CDR3 loop: CASSPSDRGTDTQYF. CDR3 in DNA: TGCGCCAGCAGCCCATCGGACAGGGGCACAGATACGCAGTATTTT.

About this clonotype: One base away lies a much larger clone, so this may be a sequencing read error. The chain couples TRBV20-1 to TRBJ1-2, with D unresolved. This CDR3 contains 14 residues. The germline CDR1 and CDR2 sequences are DFQATT and SNEGSKA (reference sequence). V lost 4 bases and J 4 bases, leaving 16 bases between the germline ends. CDR3: CSAKDWEVFYGYTF. CDR3 bases: TGCAGTGCTAAGGACTGGGAAGTATTCTATGGCTACACCTTC.

In its sample, this clonotype was seen many times. This chain connects TRBV5-1 to TRBJ1-6; no firm D call. The ends were cut back, 0 bases at V and 10 bases at J, with 11 bases in the middle. The CDR3 is made up of 14 amino acids. CDR1 is SGHRS, CDR2 YFSETQ, per germline. CDR3 nucleotides: TGCGCCAGCAGCTTGGGGTGGACGGACTCACCCCTCCACTTT. As protein: CASSLGWTDSPLHF.

This clonotype was observed many times. The chain employs TRBV28 and TRBJ2-7, with no clear D. V was pared by 1 base and J by 3 bases, with 10 bases between. The CDR3 has 14 amino acids. The germline V gene has CDR1 MDHEN and CDR2 SYDVKM. CDR3 residues: CASSLSARNYEQYF. The DNA of the CDR3 is TGTGCCAGCAGTTTATCAGCCCGAAACTACGAGCAGTACTTC.

This clonotype was counted ten times or more. This chain links TRBV15 with TRBJ1-1; D possibly corresponds to TRBD1 (6 bases). Germline V CDR1 and CDR2: LNHNV, YYDKDF (reference sequence). Trimming took 3 bases from V and 3 from J, leaving 11 bases between them. The CDR3 has 14 amino acids. The DNA for the CDR3 is TGTGCCACCAGCAGGGGGAACAGGGACACTGAAGCTTTCTTT. Protein product: CATSRGNRDTEAFF.

This clonotype was observed a few times. The chain employs TRBV4-1 and TRBJ1-5; maybe TRBD1 (5 bases). With 1 base removed from V and 4 bases from J, the gap between germline ends came to 11 bases. The CDR3 is made up of 15 amino acids. CDR1 is MGHRA, CDR2 YSYEKL, per germline. CDR3 loop: CASSQGRDRNQPQHF. CDR3 nucleotides: TGCGCCAGCAGCCAAGGGAGGGACCGAAATCAGCCCCAGCATTTT.

This clonotype was seen many times. The V and J genes are TRBV11-2 and TRBJ2-2; D not resolved. This CDR3 comprises 14 residues. Germline CDR1 reads SGHAT; CDR2 reads FQNNGV. V was clipped by 5 bases and J by 4 bases, with 11 bases between them. CDR3 sequence (DNA): TGTGCCAGCAGCCCCCCGGGTGTCACCGGGGAGCTGTTTTTT. Residues: CASSPPGVTGELFF.

This clonotype was seen repeatedly, ten times or more. The gene calls are TRBV7-9 and TRBJ2-1; D uncertain. Per germline, CDR1 SEHNR and CDR2 FQNEAQ (reference sequence). The V and J ends lost 0 bases and 9 bases respectively, with 9 bases between them. The CDR3 totals 13 residues. The CDR3 bases are TGTGCCAGCAGCTTAGCGGCGCCCGGTGAGCAGTTCTTC. Its protein is CASSLAAPGEQFF.

The chain couples TRBV20-1 to TRBJ1-1, with D perhaps matching TRBD1 (5 bases). Germline lookup yields CDR1 DFQATT and CDR2 SNEGSKA (reference sequence). The CDR3 loop spans 15 amino acids. The V end lost 1 base, the J end lost 0 bases, and 12 bases lay between the germline ends. The CDR3 nucleotides read TGCAGTGCTAGAGTTAGTGGCAGGGTGAACACTGAAGCTTTCTTT. Translated, it gives CSARVSGRVNTEAFF.

Only a few counts were recorded for this clonotype. A read error may produce the germline difference seen at one junction end. This rearrangement joins TRBV5-1 to TRBJ2-5, with 9 bases matching TRBD2. The CDR3 extends over 14 amino acids. The germline V gene encodes CDR1 SGHRS and CDR2 YFSETQ. The CDR3 reads CASTDAGGRETQYF. The DNA of the CDR3 is TGTGCCAGCACTGACGCGGGGGGGCGGGAGACCCAGTACTTC.

This clonotype occurred a few times. This chain uses TRBV28 with TRBJ2-1; D is unclear. Germline CDR1 MDHEN, CDR2 SYDVKM. Trimming pared 3 bases from V and 8 bases from J, leaving 8 bases between. The CDR3 runs to 12 residues. For the CDR3, the DNA is TGTGCCAGCAGTTTCCCCCCGGATGAGCAGTTCTTC. It specifies CASSFPPDEQFF.

This clonotype was counted ten times or more. V gene TRBV6-1 combines with J gene TRBJ2-7; 9 nucleotides line up with TRBD2. Germline trimming cut 6 bases from V and 7 bases from J; bases unmatched to any gene: 4. The germline gives CDR1 MNHNS, CDR2 SASEGT. The CDR3 length is 12 residues. In DNA form, the CDR3 reads TGTGCCAGCAGCCTAGCGGGGCAGGAGCAGTACTTC. The encoded protein is CASSLAGQEQYF.